This passage covers 31 T cell receptor beta chains from one sample sequenced in a study of blood T cell repertoires in COVID-19. Sequencing was performed with immunoSEQ multiplex PCR; in TCRdb, only in-frame clones are kept and a portion is missing. This table holds approximately 290,000 clones, 89% found once. Sequenced input: peripheral blood. The receptors shown here come from a woman aged 60 to 75 with acute or convalescent COVID-19.

V usage is TRBV11-2 and J usage is TRBJ2-3, with 8 positions matching TRBD1. In germline, CDR1 is SGHAT, CDR2 FQNNGV. V lost 3 bases to trimming and J lost 4 bases; unmatched junction nucleotides: 3. CDR3 length equals 14 residues. This chain's CDR3 is CASSLGQVSDTQYF. CDR3 sequence (DNA): TGTGCCAGCAGCTTGGGACAGGTCTCAGATACGCAGTATTTT.

The genes are TRBV28 and TRBJ1-2; D uncertain. Trimming took off 8 bases at V and 3 bases at J, with 22 bases between the two ends. CDR1 is MDHEN, CDR2 SYDVKM, per germline. The CDR3 consists of 16 residues. The CDR3 coding sequence is TGTGCCAGCTCCCCCCTCGGCAGGCACTTCGACTATGGCTACACCTTC. It yields the protein CASSPLGRHFDYGYTF.

The V gene is TRBV5-6, the J gene TRBJ2-5, with D unclear. The CDR3 is 14 residues long. V was shortened by 1 base and J by 3 bases, with 10 bases between the two germline ends. Per germline, CDR1 SGHDT and CDR2 YYEEEE. The CDR3 loop is CASSLLDTEETQYF. CDR3 in DNA: TGTGCCAGCAGCTTGTTAGACACGGAAGAGACCCAGTACTTC.

The gene calls are TRBV30 and TRBJ1-1, with D hard to call. This CDR3 comprises 10 residues. Trimming removed 2 bases from V and 6 bases from J, with 4 bases in between. The germline CDR1 and CDR2 sequences are GTSNPN and SVGIG (reference sequence). The CDR3 sequence is CAWSQAEAFF. Here the CDR3 DNA reads TGTGCCTGGAGTCAGGCTGAAGCTTTCTTT.

The table lists this clone with a count of one. This rearrangement joins TRBV9 to TRBJ1-3; D uncertain. Germline loops: CDR1 SGDLS, CDR2 YYNGEE. Trimming stripped 1 base from V and 0 bases from J, with 11 bases between. The CDR3 contains 16 residues. DNA of the CDR3: TGTGCCAGCAGCGTATCCCCGACTACCTCTGGAAACACCATATATTTT. Translation: CASSVSPTTSGNTIYF.

This chain joins TRBV18 and TRBJ2-7; 9 positions agree with TRBD1. V trimming: 6 bases; J trimming: 6 bases; junction bases outside the gene matches: 12. Germline-derived CDR1 and CDR2 are KGHSH and LQKENI. CDR3 length: 15 residues. CDR3 sequence reads: CASSRGQGNFGEQYF. The CDR3 DNA reads as TGTGCCAGCTCTCGGGGACAGGGTAATTTTGGCGAGCAGTACTTC.

About this clone: The germline gene is not matched at one end of the junction; a read error may be the cause. J is TRBJ2-7 and V is TRBV7-7, with D uncertain. The V gene's germline CDR1 is SSHAT and CDR2 FNYEAQ (reference sequence). The CDR3 runs to 13 residues. The CDR3 protein is CASSLGRSYEQYF. In nucleotides, the CDR3 is TGTGCTAGCAGCCTGGGCCGATCCTACGAGCAGTACTTC. Combining the CDR3 with reference TRBV7-7 and TRBJ2-7 gives the whole variable domain GAGVSQSPRYKVTKRGQDVTLRCDPISSHATLYWYQQALGQGPEFLTYFNYEAQPDKSGLPSDRFSAERPEGSISTLTIQRTEQRDSAMYRCASSLGRSYEQYFGPGTRLTVT.

The V gene is TRBV7-3, the J gene TRBJ2-7; TRBD1 matches at 7 bases. This CDR3 has 13 amino acids. The germline gives CDR1 SGHTA, CDR2 FQGTGA. The V segment lost 5 bases and the J segment 3 bases; nucleotides outside the gene matches: 4. Here the CDR3 DNA reads TGTGCCAGCAGCCACACAGGGGTCTACGAGCAGTACTTC. Protein product: CASSHTGVYEQYF.

This clone appeared a single time. This chain connects TRBV7-9 to TRBJ2-1, with 10 bases matching TRBD1. J was trimmed by 7 bases and V by 4 bases; bases with no gene match: 4. Germline-derived CDR1 and CDR2 are SEHNR and FQNEAQ (reference sequence). There are 14 residues in the CDR3. The DNA of the CDR3 is TGTGCCAGCAGCTGGTGGACAGGGGGGAATGAGCAGTTCTTC. This codes for CASSWWTGGNEQFF.

This clone was counted once. The chain couples TRBV24-1 to TRBJ2-5; 12 bases agree with TRBD1. The ends lost 1 base at V and 3 bases at J; junction bases unmatched: 2. This CDR3 has 16 amino acids. The germline CDR1 and CDR2 sequences are KGHDR and SFDVKD. The CDR3 protein is CATSDFGTGGEETQYF. As DNA, the CDR3 is TGTGCCACCAGTGATTTCGGGACAGGGGGCGAAGAGACCCAGTACTTC.

The J gene is TRBJ1-1, the V gene TRBV9; possible D gene TRBD1, 5 bases. V was cut by 3 bases and J by 6 bases, with 15 bases left in between. Germline V gives CDR1 SGDLS, CDR2 YYNGEE. The CDR3 sequence is 14 residues long. The CDR3, as DNA: TGTGCCAGCAGCGCTGCCGGGGGGGTGGCTGAAGCTTTCTTT. Its protein product is CASSAAGGVAEAFF.

This clone occurred once. This chain joins TRBV24-1 and TRBJ2-3; a possible D gene is TRBD2 (5 bases). Germline V gene data show CDR1 as KGHDR and CDR2 as SFDVKD. The CDR3 spans 13 residues. Trimming took 10 bases from V and 5 from J, leaving 15 bases between them. The CDR3 protein is CATGSLTLDTQYF. CDR3 DNA: TGTGCCACAGGGAGTCTTACCTTAGATACGCAGTATTTT.

The chain recombines TRBV28 with TRBJ1-5; tentative D call: TRBD1 (5 bases). Germline CDR1 reads MDHEN; CDR2 reads SYDVKM. V gave up 3 bases and J gave up 2 bases, with 14 bases separating them. This CDR3 is 16 amino acids long. DNA of the CDR3: TGTGCCAGCAGTTTCCCTCAGGGTTCTCGCAATCAGCCCCAGCATTTT. It codes for CASSFPQGSRNQPQHF.

J is TRBJ1-1 and V is TRBV19; the match to TRBD1 covers 7 bases. The CDR3 is 17 residues long. V dropped 5 bases and J dropped 6; count of bases not matched to a gene: 18. Per the germline V gene, CDR1 is LNHDA and CDR2 is SQIVND (reference sequence). Written as DNA, the CDR3 is TGTGCCAGTAGTGAACCTCCGCAGGGGGTAAAGGGCCCTGAAGCTTTCTTT. Its protein is CASSEPPQGVKGPEAFF.

The CDR3 DNA sequence: TGTGCCAGCAGCTCGGCAGAGAGGGTGGCTAACTATGGCTACACCTTC. It specifies CASSSAERVANYGYTF. This rearrangement joins TRBV7-9 to TRBJ1-2; no firm D call. Germline V gene sequence: CDR1 SEHNR, CDR2 FQNEAQ (reference sequence). Trimming left V 4 bases short and J 0 bases short, with 15 bases between. CDR3 length: 16 residues.

The J gene is TRBJ1-2, the V gene TRBV7-6; 12 bases align to TRBD1. J lost 4 bases, V lost 5 bases, and 5 bases had no gene match. Germline V CDR1 and CDR2: SGHVS, FNYEAQ. The CDR3 extends over 15 amino acids. CDR3 in DNA: TGTGCCAGCAGCCTGGGACAGGGGGCCATCTATGGCTACACCTTC. This sequence encodes CASSLGQGAIYGYTF.

The rearrangement joins TRBV7-9 to TRBJ2-5; D may be TRBD2 (5 bases). CDR1 is SEHNR and CDR2 is FQNEAQ in the germline V gene (reference sequence). The ends were cut back, 8 bases at V and 6 bases at J, with 13 bases in the middle. The CDR3 loop spans 12 amino acids. The CDR3 sequence is CASGIGSQTQYF. CDR3 sequence (DNA): TGTGCCAGCGGTATAGGGAGCCAGACCCAGTACTTC.

The V gene is TRBV13, the J gene TRBJ1-2; a possible D gene is TRBD1 (6 bases). The germline V and J ends were trimmed by 5 bases and 3 bases, with 19 bases remaining between them. The CDR3 contains 16 residues. CDR1 and CDR2 (germline): PRHDT, FYEKMQ (reference sequence). In DNA, the CDR3 is TGTGCCAGCAGCCAAGAGGGTGACAGGACTTACTATGGCTACACCTTC. This sequence encodes CASSQEGDRTYYGYTF.

The chain employs TRBV12-3 or TRBV12-4 and TRBJ1-2; no clear D gene. V dropped 5 bases and J dropped 4 bases, with 11 bases sitting between them. This CDR3 has 13 residues. CDR3 sequence: CASSPPGSYGYTF. The DNA for the CDR3 is TGTGCCAGCAGTCCCCCGGGGAGCTATGGCTACACCTTC.

The chain couples TRBV30 to TRBJ2-2; 14 bases map to TRBD2. The CDR3 extends over 17 amino acids. CDR1 and CDR2 from the germline V gene are GTSNPN and SVGIG (reference sequence). With V trimmed by 2 bases and J by 4 bases, 6 bases remained unmatched. This CDR3 is CAWSPGTSGRSTGELFF. In DNA form, the CDR3 reads TGTGCCTGGAGTCCCGGGACTAGCGGGAGAAGCACCGGGGAGCTGTTTTTT.

This chain uses TRBV24-1 with TRBJ1-2, with 10 nucleotides matching TRBD1. The junction had 3 bases not matched to a gene; V was cut back by 7 bases and J by 5 bases. The length of the CDR3 is 13 residues. Looked up from germline, CDR1 is KGHDR and CDR2 is SFDVKD. The CDR3 coding sequence is TGTGCCACCAGGGGGACAGGGGCATATGGCTACACCTTC. It codes for CATRGTGAYGYTF.

The V call is TRBV28, the J call TRBJ1-2; 7 bases line up with TRBD1. With 6 bases clipped from V and 4 bases from J, the junction kept 5 bases outside the gene matches. Looked up from germline, CDR1 is MDHEN and CDR2 is SYDVKM. The CDR3 extends over 13 amino acids. The CDR3 spells CASSPDRVYGYTF. CDR3 nucleotide sequence: TGTGCCAGCAGCCCCGACAGGGTCTATGGCTACACCTTC.

The V gene is TRBV21-1, the J gene TRBJ1-5; the table's TRBD1 call for D was not verified on the DNA. TRBV21-1 is listed as a pseudogene. The CDR3 is made up of 16 amino acids. The CDR3, as DNA: TGTGCCAGCAGCCGAGGGACAGGGGCGAGGAATCAGCCCCAGCATTTT. Encoded protein: CASSRGTGARNQPQHF.

The V gene is TRBV7-3, the J gene TRBJ2-7; 9 nucleotides match TRBD2. Per germline, CDR1 SGHTA and CDR2 FQGTGA. With 5 bases clipped from V and 2 bases from J, the junction kept 7 bases outside the gene matches. The CDR3 spans 15 residues. The CDR3 coding sequence is TGTGCCAGCAGCCCCGCGGCTAGCGGGACCTACGAGCAGTACTTC. As protein: CASSPAASGTYEQYF. Full variable domain (remainder filled in from reference TRBV7-3 and TRBJ2-7): GAGVSQTPSNKVTEKGKYVELRCDPISGHTALYWYRQSLGQGPEFLIYFQGTGAADDSGLPNDRFFAVRPEGSVSTLKIQRTERGDSAVYLCASSPAASGTYEQYFGPGTRLTVT.

This chain joins TRBV28 and TRBJ2-7, with a possible D match to TRBD1 (6 bases). Germline V gives CDR1 MDHEN, CDR2 SYDVKM. The CDR3 length is 16 residues. V lost 3 bases, J lost 3 bases, and 18 bases lay in between. Here the CDR3 DNA reads TGTGCCAGCAGTTTTCCCGCCGAGACAGGAGTCTACGAGCAGTACTTC. This gives the protein CASSFPAETGVYEQYF. Looking up the rest from reference TRBV28 and TRBJ2-7 gives the full variable domain: DVKVTQSSRYLVKRTGEKVFLECVQDMDHENMFWYRQDPGLGLRLIYFSYDVKMKEKGDIPEGYSVSREKKERFSLILESASTNQTSMYLCASSFPAETGVYEQYFGPGTRLTVT.

The chain carries TRBV24-1 and TRBJ2-3; 13 bases match TRBD2. Germline CDR1 reads KGHDR; CDR2 reads SFDVKD. The CDR3 runs to 18 residues. V lost 4 bases to trimming and J lost 1 base; unmatched junction nucleotides: 7. CDR3 loop: CATSDTPLAGGRTDTQYF. In DNA form, the CDR3 reads TGTGCCACCAGTGACACCCCACTAGCGGGGGGGCGCACAGATACGCAGTATTTT.

The chain combines TRBV7-2 with TRBJ2-4, with a possible D match to TRBD2 (5 bases). The germline V and J ends were trimmed by 7 bases and 7 bases, with 23 bases remaining between them. The CDR3 is made up of 16 amino acids. Germline V gives CDR1 SGHTA, CDR2 FQGNSA. CDR3 loop: CASTLGPAGESNIQYF. The CDR3 nucleotides are TGTGCCAGCACACTGGGTCCCGCCGGGGAAAGTAACATTCAGTACTTC. The complete variable domain, with remaining parts taken from reference TRBV7-2 and TRBJ2-4, reads GAGVSQSPSNKVTEKGKDVELRCDPISGHTALYWYRQSLGQGLEFLIYFQGNSAPDKSGLPSDRFSAERTGGSVSTLTIQRTQQEDSAVYLCASTLGPAGESNIQYFGAGTRLSVL.

This rearrangement joins TRBV12-3 or TRBV12-4 to TRBJ1-6; D may be TRBD1 (5 bases). Trimming stripped 2 bases from V and 10 bases from J, with 6 bases between. This CDR3 contains 12 residues. CDR3 protein: CASSLQGSPLHF. The CDR3 nucleotides read TGTGCCAGCAGTTTACAGGGATCACCCCTCCACTTT.

The chain is built from TRBV28 and TRBJ1-6; D possibly corresponds to TRBD1 (5 bases). Germline V gives CDR1 MDHEN, CDR2 SYDVKM. Trimming stripped 3 bases from V and 1 base from J, with 10 bases between. CDR3 length: 16 amino acids. The chain's CDR3 is CASSFRQGSYNSPLHF. Here the CDR3 DNA reads TGTGCCAGCAGTTTCCGGCAGGGATCCTATAATTCACCCCTCCACTTT.

This clone has only a few counts. The V call is TRBV19, the J call TRBJ1-1; 7 bases align to TRBD1. J lost 1 base, V lost 11 bases, and 7 bases had no gene match. CDR3 length: 13 residues. Germline CDR1 and CDR2: LNHDA and SQIVND (reference sequence). CDR3 bases: TGTGCCGTGCGCAGGGGGTCGAACACTGAAGCTTTCTTT. Protein: CAVRRGSNTEAFF.

The gene calls are TRBV5-6 and TRBJ1-3, with 7 bases identical to TRBD1. V trimming: 0 bases; J trimming: 0 bases; junction bases outside the gene matches: 3. The CDR3 has 16 amino acids. Germline CDR1 reads SGHDT; CDR2 reads YYEEEE. CDR3 sequence reads: CASSLDRGHSGNTIYF. DNA for the CDR3: TGTGCCAGCAGCTTGGACAGGGGACACTCTGGAAACACCATATATTTT. Together with reference TRBV5-6 and TRBJ1-3, the CDR3 gives the full variable domain: DAGVTQSPTHLIKTRGQQVTLRCSPKSGHDTVSWYQQALGQGPQFIFQYYEEEERQRGNFPDRFSGHQFPNYSSELNVNALLLGDSALYLCASSLDRGHSGNTIYFGEGSWLTVV.